The 30 T cell receptor beta chains below all came from one sample that was sequenced in a study of radiation and T cells in renal cell carcinoma. Profiling relied on immunoSEQ multiplex PCR, and the TCRdb table lists in-frame clones only, not all of them. The data contain several thousand clones, about 59% of them singletons. Treatment denoted: 15 Gy SBRT to primary tumor, nephrectomy 4 weeks later. The sequences come from tumor tissue, collected from a patient whose treatment included radiotherapy and nephrectomy. These receptors were taken from a man aged 55 to 70 with renal cell carcinoma.

The rearrangement joins TRBV4-1 to TRBJ2-7, with a weak D call TRBD2 (6 bases). The CDR3 extends over 13 amino acids. Germline loops: CDR1 MGHRA, CDR2 YSYEKL. Trimming took off 4 bases at V and 0 bases at J, with 7 bases between the two ends. The CDR3 is CASSRRVSYEQYF. The CDR3 DNA sequence: TGCGCCAGCAGCCGGAGGGTCTCCTACGAGCAGTACTTC.

The chain couples TRBV5-1 to TRBJ2-7, with D tentatively TRBD2 (6 bases). This CDR3 comprises 15 residues. Germline V gene lookup returns CDR1 SGHRS and CDR2 YFSETQ. V lost 4 bases and J lost 5, with 19 bases in between. CDR3 sequence reads: CASSRSRLGSDEQYF. As DNA, the CDR3 is TGCGCCAGCAGCCGTTCGAGACTAGGAAGCGACGAGCAGTACTTC. Together with reference TRBV5-1 and TRBJ2-7, the CDR3 gives the full variable domain: KAGVTQTPRYLIKTRGQQVTLSCSPISGHRSVSWYQQTPGQGLQFLFEYFSETQRNKGNFPGRFSGRQFSNSRSEMNVSTLELGDSALYLCASSRSRLGSDEQYFGPGTRLTVT.

This clone was recorded a few times. The chain joins TRBV10-3 to TRBJ2-3; 10 bases are a match to TRBD2. V trimming: 7 bases; J trimming: 2 bases; junction bases outside the gene matches: 3. Germline CDR1 ENHRY, CDR2 SYGVKD. The CDR3 runs to 14 residues. The CDR3 bases are TGTGCCATCAAGGGACTAGCGTCCACAGATACGCAGTATTTT. Translating it yields CAIKGLASTDTQYF.

As regards this clone: Germline is not matched at one junction end, which may reflect a read error. Other nucleotide sequences in the sample specify the same CDR3. The CDR3 DNA reads TGCGCCAGCAGCGTTTCCGGGACAGGGGGCCAAAGAGGATCTTCCGGGGCCAACGTCCTGACTTTT. Protein product: CASSVSGTGGQRGSSGANVLTF. This rearrangement joins TRBV5-1 to TRBJ2-6; 12 bases are shared with TRBD1. Germline values: CDR1 SGHRS, CDR2 YFSETQ. There are 22 residues in the CDR3.

The V and J genes are TRBV7-2 and TRBJ2-7; weak D call: TRBD1 (5 bases). There are 12 residues in the CDR3. V was trimmed by 2 bases and J by 4 bases, leaving 6 bases between them. Germline lookup yields CDR1 SGHTA and CDR2 FQGNSA. CDR3 DNA sequence: TGTGCCAGCAGCTTAAGGGGATACGAGCAGTACTTC. Amino acids: CASSLRGYEQYF.

This clone is classed as medium-sized. The chain uses TRBV9 and TRBJ1-4; maybe TRBD1 (5 bases). The V end was cut by 5 bases, the J end by 0 bases, with 11 bases between. The CDR3 runs 15 residues. The V gene's germline CDR1 is SGDLS and CDR2 YYNGEE. The chain's CDR3 is CASSGGAATNEKLFF. The CDR3, as DNA: TGTGCCAGCAGTGGAGGGGCCGCAACTAATGAAAAACTGTTTTTT. Combining the CDR3 with reference TRBV9 and TRBJ1-4 gives the whole variable domain DSGVTQTPKHLITATGQRVTLRCSPRSGDLSVYWYQQSLDQGLQFLIQYYNGEERAKGNILERFSAQQFPDLHSELNLSSLELGDSALYFCASSGGAATNEKLFFGSGTQLSVL.

This rearrangement joins TRBV11-2 to TRBJ1-1; D gene unclear. Looked up from germline, CDR1 is SGHAT and CDR2 is FQNNGV. The CDR3 length is 15 residues. V gave up 2 bases and J gave up 7 bases, with 17 bases separating them. The CDR3 DNA is TGTGCCAGCAGCTTATTGATTAGGGCTGTGGGTGAAGCTTTCTTT. It encodes CASSLLIRAVGEAFF.

The rearrangement links TRBV27 to TRBJ1-1, with 8 bases identical to TRBD1. After removal of 3 bases from V and 4 bases from J, the junction contained 4 bases not matched to a gene. This CDR3 comprises 14 residues. Germline V lookup: CDR1 MNHEY, CDR2 SMNVEV (reference sequence). CDR3 in DNA: TGTGCCAGCAGTTTCAGACAGGGGACCACTGAAGCTTTCTTT. Amino acids: CASSFRQGTTEAFF.

The genes are TRBV4-1 and TRBJ2-7; tentative D call: TRBD1 (6 bases). Germline CDR1 is MGHRA and CDR2 is YSYEKL. The CDR3 runs 16 residues. The ends were cut back, 4 bases at V and 0 bases at J, with 16 bases in the middle. CDR3 coding DNA: TGCGCCAGCAGCCGTTTGTGGACAGCCAGCTCCTACGAGCAGTACTTC. This gives the protein CASSRLWTASSYEQYF.

This clone was detected a few times. The chain employs TRBV19 and TRBJ1-1; tentatively, D is TRBD1 (6 bases). The CDR3 has 13 residues. Germline V CDR1 and CDR2: LNHDA, SQIVND (reference sequence). V shed 0 bases and J shed 6 bases, with 8 bases lying between them. CDR3 in DNA: TGTGCCAGTAGTATAGATGAGGGGGCTGAAGCTTTCTTT. Protein: CASSIDEGAEAFF. Using reference TRBV19 and TRBJ1-1 for the parts outside the CDR3, the full variable domain is DGGITQSPKYLFRKEGQNVTLSCEQNLNHDAMYWYRQDPGQGLRLIYYSQIVNDFQKGDIAEGYSVSREKKESFPLTVTSAQKNPTAFYLCASSIDEGAEAFFGQGTRLTVV.

CDR3 DNA sequence: TGTGCCAGCCTCGGTTTTAACGGGTCTGGGGCCAACGTCCTGACTTTC. Translated, it gives CASLGFNGSGANVLTF. The chain joins TRBV5-6 to TRBJ2-6; D is ambiguous. Trimming pared 7 bases from V and 1 base from J, leaving 15 bases between. The length of the CDR3 is 16 residues. Per the germline V gene, CDR1 is SGHDT and CDR2 is YYEEEE.

This clone is medium-sized. This chain joins TRBV27 and TRBJ2-7; 11 nucleotides align to TRBD1. This CDR3 has 16 amino acids. V trimming: 3 bases; J trimming: 3 bases; junction bases outside the gene matches: 7. The germline gives CDR1 MNHEY, CDR2 SMNVEV (reference sequence). This CDR3 is CASSFSAGTGGYEQYF. CDR3 in DNA: TGTGCCAGCAGTTTCTCCGCCGGGACAGGGGGCTACGAGCAGTACTTC.

The V gene is TRBV4-2, the J gene TRBJ2-7, with TRBD1 matching 9 bases. The CDR3 is made up of 15 amino acids. CDR1 is LGHNA, CDR2 YNFKEQ, per germline. Unmatched junction bases numbered 10, after V lost 5 bases and J lost 5 bases. CDR3 protein: CASSLVGDRDHEQYF. DNA of the CDR3: TGTGCCAGCAGCTTGGTAGGGGACAGGGACCACGAGCAGTACTTC.

In this sample, this clone turned up a few times. This chain connects TRBV27 to TRBJ2-1; the match to TRBD2 covers 10 bases. Trimming took 5 bases from V and 6 from J; bases not matched to a gene: 10. From germline, CDR1 is MNHEY and CDR2 SMNVEV (reference sequence). This CDR3 is 16 amino acids long. The CDR3: CASSQIGTSESNEQFF. The CDR3 nucleotides read TGTGCCAGCAGTCAAATAGGGACTAGCGAATCCAATGAGCAGTTCTTC.

The V gene is TRBV5-1, the J gene TRBJ2-7; a possible D gene is TRBD1 (5 bases). The germline gives CDR1 SGHRS, CDR2 YFSETQ. CDR3 length equals 14 residues. Trimming shortened V by 0 bases and J by 3 bases, and 10 bases separated the two germline ends. The CDR3 nucleotides read TGCGCCAGCAGCTTGGTTCCAGGGAACTACGAGCAGTACTTC. Translated, it gives CASSLVPGNYEQYF.

The genes are TRBV7-2 and TRBJ1-2; D is undetermined. CDR1 SGHTA and CDR2 FQGNSA come from the germline V gene. The CDR3 extends over 13 amino acids. With 1 base removed from V and 6 bases from J, the gap between germline ends came to 9 bases. CDR3 sequence (DNA): TGTGCCAGCAGCTTAGAACCCCTTCATGGCTACACCTTC. It codes for CASSLEPLHGYTF.

The chain's CDR3 is CASSEGPSSPYEQYF. The CDR3 nucleotides are TGTGCCAGTAGTGAGGGACCCAGCTCCCCCTACGAGCAGTACTTC. This chain uses TRBV19 with TRBJ2-7; D may correspond to TRBD1 or TRBD2 (5 bases each). CDR1 LNHDA and CDR2 SQIVND come from the germline V gene (reference sequence). Trimming removed 5 bases from V and 2 bases from J, with 16 bases in between. The CDR3 covers 15 residues.

The chain links TRBV30 to TRBJ1-5; 7 bases are a match to TRBD1. The V gene end was trimmed by 2 bases and the J gene end by 5 bases; junction bases not matched to a gene: 6. Germline CDR1 GTSNPN, CDR2 SVGIG (reference sequence). CDR3 length: 14 residues. The CDR3 DNA is TGTGCCTGGAGTATACAGGGGAGCTATCAGCCCCAGCATTTT. Translating gives CAWSIQGSYQPQHF.

This chain uses TRBV18 with TRBJ1-4; D is ambiguous. The germline V and J ends were trimmed by 3 bases and 8 bases, with 13 bases remaining between them. The CDR3 totals 14 residues. Germline CDR1 is KGHSH and CDR2 is LQKENI. The CDR3 region is CASSPANVFEKLFF. The CDR3 nucleotides read TGTGCCAGCTCACCTGCTAACGTCTTCGAAAAACTGTTTTTT.

In DNA, the CDR3 is TGTGCCAGCAGTCCCCGACAGACAGGGGCCGGCTACACCTTC. Protein sequence: CASSPRQTGAGYTF. The V gene is TRBV27, the J gene TRBJ1-2, with 8 bases identical to TRBD1. From germline, CDR1 is MNHEY and CDR2 SMNVEV (reference sequence). V dropped 5 bases and J dropped 8; count of bases not matched to a gene: 10. The CDR3 is 14 amino acids.

This clone is classed as medium-sized. The CDR3 DNA sequence: TGTGCCAGCACCGGGGGGGTAAGCTATGGCTACACCTTC. Protein sequence: CASTGGVSYGYTF. The chain joins TRBV28 to TRBJ1-2, with D possibly matching TRBD1 (5 bases). There are 13 residues in the CDR3. V shed 7 bases and J shed 4 bases, with 13 bases lying between them. CDR1 is MDHEN and CDR2 is SYDVKM in the germline V gene.

This clone came up a few times. This chain links TRBV10-3 with TRBJ1-1; weak D call: TRBD1 (6 bases). Germline-derived CDR1 and CDR2 are ENHRY and SYGVKD. The CDR3 is 15 residues long. V was clipped by 3 bases and J by 1 base, with 12 bases between them. The CDR3 nucleotides are TGTGCCATCAGTGAAATGGGGACATCGAACACTGAAGCTTTCTTT. It specifies CAISEMGTSNTEAFF.

The genes are TRBV5-6 and TRBJ2-6, with D possibly matching TRBD2 (6 bases). Germline V gives CDR1 SGHDT, CDR2 YYEEEE. This CDR3 region has 18 residues. The V end was cut by 0 bases, the J end by 0 bases, with 13 bases between. The DNA for the CDR3 is TGTGCCAGCAGCTTGGCCGGGGGTTGGGGCTCTGGGGCCAACGTCCTGACTTTC. Amino acid sequence: CASSLAGGWGSGANVLTF.

This clone was seen a handful of times. The chain employs TRBV6-6 and TRBJ2-2, with 8 nucleotides matching TRBD1. The CDR3 loop spans 14 amino acids. Unmatched junction bases numbered 5, after V lost 7 bases and J lost 4 bases. Germline V CDR1 and CDR2: MNHNY, SVGAGI (reference sequence). Written as DNA, the CDR3 is TGTGCCAGCAACCCGACAGGGGCCACCGGGGAGCTGTTTTTT. Translation gives CASNPTGATGELFF.

The table lists this clone with a count of one. This may be a read error, as it is one base from a much larger clone. This sequence joins TRBV19 and TRBJ1-2; TRBD1 might be the D (5 bases). V shed 0 bases and J shed 2 bases, with 10 bases lying between them. The CDR3 contains 15 residues. The germline V gene encodes CDR1 LNHDA and CDR2 SQIVND (reference sequence). CDR3 loop: CASSIDLTANYGYTF. For the CDR3, the DNA is TGTGCCAGTAGTATAGATCTGACAGCGAACTATGGCTACACCTTC. The whole variable domain, filled in from reference TRBV19 and TRBJ1-2, reads DGGITQSPKYLFRKEGQNVTLSCEQNLNHDAMYWYRQDPGQGLRLIYYSQIVNDFQKGDIAEGYSVSREKKESFPLTVTSAQKNPTAFYLCASSIDLTANYGYTFGSGTRLTVV.

The CDR3 DNA is TGTGCCAGCAGCCTGACTAGCGGGAGTACCGAGCAGTACTTC. The encoded protein is CASSLTSGSTEQYF. V gene TRBV5-8 combines with J gene TRBJ2-7; 12 bases align to TRBD2. The CDR3 runs to 14 residues. From germline, CDR1 is SGHTS and CDR2 YDEGEE. V gave up 4 bases and J gave up 6 bases; unmatched junction bases: 5.

This clone was detected only a few times. The rearrangement links TRBV25-1 to TRBJ1-5; 9 bases are a match to TRBD1. Per germline, CDR1 MGHDK and CDR2 SYGVNS. V shed 4 bases and J 2 bases; nucleotides not matched to a gene: 6. The CDR3 contains 16 residues. As DNA, the CDR3 is TGTGCCAGCAGTGCAGCGGGACAGGGAGGCAATCAGCCCCAGCATTTT. Residues: CASSAAGQGGNQPQHF.

The chain combines TRBV23-1 with TRBJ1-2; a possible D gene is TRBD1 (5 bases). TRBV23-1 is reported as an ORF; its role is uncertain. CDR3 length: 15 amino acids. V was trimmed by 4 bases and J by 2 bases, leaving 14 bases between them. CDR3 amino acids: CASSPRGILNYGYTF. CDR3 nucleotide sequence: TGCGCCAGCAGTCCCCGGGGCATCCTAAACTATGGCTACACCTTC.

This clone was detected once. The chain recombines TRBV9 with TRBJ2-3; 13 bases map to TRBD2. This CDR3 spans 16 amino acids. From germline, CDR1 is SGDLS and CDR2 YYNGEE. The V segment lost 0 bases and the J segment 6 bases; nucleotides outside the gene matches: 4. The CDR3 here is CASSVGLAGGVDTQYF. The CDR3 nucleotides are TGTGCCAGCAGCGTAGGACTAGCGGGAGGAGTGGATACGCAGTATTTT.

The gene calls are TRBV18 and TRBJ2-7; TRBD1 is a possible D gene (6 bases). The CDR3 sequence is 14 residues long. Germline values: CDR1 KGHSH, CDR2 LQKENI. The ends were cut back, 3 bases at V and 2 bases at J, with 11 bases in the middle. The CDR3 DNA reads TGTGCCAGCTCACCCCGGGACACGACCTACGAGCAGTACTTC. It is translated as CASSPRDTTYEQYF. The full variable domain, completed using reference TRBV18 and TRBJ2-7, is NAGVMQNPRHLVRRRGQEARLRCSPMKGHSHVYWYRQLPEEGLKFMVYLQKENIIDESGMPKERFSAEFPKEGPSILRIQQVVRGDSAAYFCASSPRDTTYEQYFGPGTRLTVT.